The 24 T cell receptor beta chains below come from one sample, sequenced in a study of tissue T cells after allogeneic stem cell transplantation. Sequencing used immunoSEQ multiplex PCR; TCRdb keeps in-frame clones, though not all of them. The sample lists roughly 8,700 clones; roughly 45% were seen once. Specified time point: mouse harvest day 7 after allogeneic transplant. Each mouse received 10^7 T-cell-depleted marrow cells plus 10^6 splenic CD5+ T cells by tail vein. Sequencing input: gut tissue. Receptor source: a female BALB/c mouse given C57BL/6 T cells with graft-versus-host disease after an allogeneic hematopoietic cell transplant.

Points on this clone: All gene names here are mouse names. The missing CDR3 end, 1 residue past where the read stops, is filled in from the germline J gene. The V gene is TRBV3, the J gene TRBJ2-2; 10 bases map to TRBD2. CDR1 is SNHLY, CDR2 FYNGKV, per germline (reference sequence). Trimming removed 3 bases from V and 6 bases from J; junction bases left unmatched: 1. CDR3 length: 14 amino acids. The covered CDR3 bases are TGTGCCAGCAGCTTGACTGGGGGGCCCGGGCAGCTCTAC. It encodes CASSLTGGPGQLY. The complete CDR3 reads CASSLTGGPGQLYF. The variable domain in full, with the rest retrieved from reference TRBV3 and TRBJ2-2, is GPKVLQIPSHQIIDMGQMVTLNCDPVSNHLYFYWYKQILGQQMEFLVNFYNGKVMEKSKLFKDQFSVERPDGSYFTLKIQPTALEDSAVYFCASSLTGGPGQLYFGEGSKLTVL.

This clone is large in the sample. The genes are named according to mouse. Coverage ceases 1 residue before the CDR3 finishes, and the germline J gene fills in the end. The chain joins TRBV15 to TRBJ1-4; D is unclear. The CDR3 runs to 14 residues. Trimming took 4 bases from V and 1 from J, leaving 7 bases between them. Germline V gives CDR1 SGHND, CDR2 FRSKSL. The CDR3 DNA, read in part, is TGTGCCAGCAGTTCCGACACTTCCAACGAAAGATTATTT. As protein: CASSSDTSNERLF. The whole CDR3 sequence is CASSSDTSNERLFF.

This clone is medium-sized in the sample. Each gene name is a mouse one. The CDR3 goes on 1 residue after the read ends, and that part is filled in from the germline J gene. Other DNA sequences in the same sample also yield this CDR3. The chain couples TRBV26 to TRBJ1-3; D is uncertain. CDR1 and CDR2 from the germline V gene are KGHPV and FQNQEV (reference sequence). The V gene lost 3 bases and the J gene lost 0 bases, with 6 bases spanning the gap. This CDR3 is 14 amino acids long. The part of the CDR3 DNA that was read is TGTGCCAGCAGTCTCCAGAATTCTGGAAATACGCTCTAT. This gives the protein CASSLQNSGNTLY. The CDR3 as a whole reads CASSLQNSGNTLYF.

A remark on this clone: Gene names and germline refer to mouse. Here the CDR3 reads CASSQEGHNTEVFF. The sequenced CDR3 bases are TGTGCCAGCAGCCAAGAGGGACACAACACAGAAGTCTTC. The gene calls are TRBV2 and TRBJ1-1; D is perhaps TRBD1 (6 bases). The observed sequence ends 1 residue before the CDR3 terminus, with the missing tail filled in from the germline J gene. From germline, CDR1 is LGHNA and CDR2 YSYQKL. The CDR3 covers 14 residues. The V end was cut by 0 bases, the J end by 2 bases, with 7 bases between. Full variable domain (remainder filled in from reference TRBV2 and TRBJ1-1): DPKIIQKPKYLVAVTGSEKILICEQYLGHNAMYWYRQSAKKPLEFMFSYSYQKLMDNQTASSRFQPQSSKKNHLDLQITALKPDDSATYFCASSQEGHNTEVFFGKGTRLTVV.

Turning to this clone: Any gene name here is a mouse gene name. Read data end 1 residue before the CDR3 end; the end is taken from the germline J gene. V and J are TRBV19 and TRBJ2-7; the D is unclear. V lost 2 bases and J lost 0, with 9 bases in between. Germline V lookup: CDR1 FNHDT, CDR2 SITEND (reference sequence). CDR3 length equals 14 residues. CDR3 bases read: TGTGCCAGCAGTATGCGGGGAAGCTCCTATGAACAGTAC. Its translation: CASSMRGSSYEQY. The CDR3 reads in full as CASSMRGSSYEQYF.

Note on this clone: Mouse gene names apply. The CDR3 is cut off 1 residue early in the read; its end comes from the germline J gene. V gene TRBV15 combines with J gene TRBJ1-4; D gene unclear. The CDR3 has 14 residues. Trimming pared 3 bases from V and 0 bases from J, leaving 5 bases between. Germline lookup yields CDR1 SGHND and CDR2 FRSKSL. Incomplete CDR3 DNA: TGTGCCAGCAGTTTGGGGATTTCCAACGAAAGATTATTT. Protein: CASSLGISNERLF. The CDR3 reads in full as CASSLGISNERLFF.

This clone was detected only a few times. Genes and germline come from the mouse. The observed sequence ends 1 residue before the CDR3 terminus, with the missing tail filled in from the germline J gene. V and J are TRBV29 and TRBJ1-1; tentatively, D is TRBD1 (6 bases). The CDR3 spans 13 residues. Germline V gives CDR1 MSHET, CDR2 SYDVDS. Deletions cut 5 bases from V and 4 bases from J, with 11 bases between. The CDR3 bases that were read are TGTGCTAGCAGTGGGGGGCGCGGCACAGAAGTCTTC. Protein: CASSGGRGTEVF. The full-length CDR3 reads as CASSGGRGTEVFF.

Worth noting for this clone: Mouse names are used for the genes. The read is 1 residue too short to cover the CDR3 end, so that end is filled in from the germline J gene. The chain uses TRBV3 and TRBJ2-1; D is unresolved. The germline V gene has CDR1 SNHLY and CDR2 FYNGKV (reference sequence). This CDR3 is 15 amino acids long. Deletions cut 0 bases from V and 0 bases from J, with 6 bases between. The CDR3 spells CASSLAGYNYAEQFF. CDR3 DNA, as far as it was read: TGTGCCAGCAGCTTAGCGGGATATAACTATGCTGAGCAGTTC.

As concerns this clone: Gene names are the mouse ones. The CDR3 end is not reached by the read, which stops 1 residue before it; the germline J gene fills it in. The J gene is TRBJ2-3, the V gene TRBV5; D is unclear. Trimming removed 3 bases from V and 2 bases from J, with 3 bases in between. The CDR3 is made up of 12 amino acids. Germline V gives CDR1 LGHNA, CDR2 YNLKQL (reference sequence). CDR3 DNA, as far as it was read: TGTGCCAGCAGCCATGATGCAGAAACGCTGTAT. Translation gives CASSHDAETLY. In full, the CDR3 is CASSHDAETLYF.

There are a few counts of this clone. The genes are named according to mouse. The CDR3 goes on 1 residue after the read ends, and that part is filled in from the germline J gene. The chain links TRBV3 to TRBJ1-2; 10 positions agree with TRBD1. V dropped 6 bases and J dropped 3; count of bases not matched to a gene: 1. The CDR3 loop spans 13 amino acids. Germline CDR1 reads SNHLY; CDR2 reads FYNGKV (reference sequence). The sequenced part of the CDR3 DNA is TGTGCCAGCAGTGGACAGGGGGACTCCGACTACACC. It is translated as CASSGQGDSDYT. The complete CDR3 sequence is CASSGQGDSDYTF.

About this clone itself: Gene names are the mouse ones. The read terminates 1 residue before the CDR3 end, so the remaining end is supplied by the germline J gene. This chain uses TRBV5 with TRBJ2-2; D is perhaps TRBD1 (6 bases). The V end was cut by 6 bases, the J end by 3 bases, with 8 bases between. This CDR3 has 13 amino acids. Germline CDR1 and CDR2: LGHNA and YNLKQL (reference sequence). The CDR3 DNA, read in part, is TGTGCCAGCAGTCGGACAGACACCGGGCAGCTCTAC. This translates into CASSRTDTGQLY. The whole CDR3 protein is CASSRTDTGQLYF.

Comment on this clone: Mouse gene names apply. Coverage ceases 1 residue before the CDR3 finishes, and the germline J gene fills in the end. The V gene is TRBV26, the J gene TRBJ2-1, with D perhaps matching TRBD1 (6 bases). The V gene lost 2 bases and the J gene lost 3 bases, with 8 bases spanning the gap. The CDR3 is made up of 14 amino acids. Germline loops: CDR1 KGHPV, CDR2 FQNQEV (reference sequence). The sequenced part of the CDR3 DNA is TGTGCCAGCAGTCTGGGGGACATCTATGCTGAGCAGTTC. It encodes CASSLGDIYAEQF. The full CDR3 is CASSLGDIYAEQFF.

Concerning this clone itself: The gene names given are mouse names. The CDR3 end is not reached by the read, which stops 1 residue before it; the germline J gene fills it in. This chain uses TRBV12-2 with TRBJ1-1; D possibly corresponds to TRBD1 (5 bases). Trimming pared 1 base from V and 1 base from J, leaving 9 bases between. Germline V gene sequence: CDR1 SGHLS, CDR2 HYDKME. The length of the CDR3 is 14 residues. CDR3 protein: CASSLQEGNTEVFF. The CDR3 DNA, read in part, is TGTGCCAGCTCTCTACAGGAGGGGAACACAGAAGTCTTC.

This clone ranks as medium-sized. Gene labels here are mouse ones. The CDR3 extends 1 residue past the end of the read, so its final part is completed from the germline J gene. The genes are TRBV26 and TRBJ2-7; 8 bases align to TRBD2. Germline CDR1 KGHPV, CDR2 FQNQEV (reference sequence). V shed 6 bases and J 2 bases; nucleotides not matched to a gene: 9. This CDR3 region has 15 residues. Partial CDR3 DNA: TGTGCCAGCAGGCGTGTCGGGACTGGCCCCTATGAACAGTAC. It codes for CASRRVGTGPYEQY. The whole CDR3 sequence reads CASRRVGTGPYEQYF.

This clone was seen a few times. Gene names refer to mouse genes. The DNA ends 1 residue before the CDR3 does, and the rest of the CDR3 is filled in from the germline J gene. The rearrangement uses TRBV16 and TRBJ2-7, with D maybe TRBD1 (6 bases). V dropped 0 bases and J dropped 6 bases, with 9 bases sitting between them. The CDR3 spans 13 residues. The germline gives CDR1 SGHSA, CDR2 FRNQAP. Partial CDR3 DNA: TGTGCAAGCAGCTTAGATGACAGGACTGAACAGTAC. Its protein product is CASSLDDRTEQY. The whole CDR3 protein reads CASSLDDRTEQYF.

This clone has just a few counts. Mouse germline and gene names are used. The observed sequence ends 1 residue before the CDR3 terminus, with the missing tail filled in from the germline J gene. This chain links TRBV1 with TRBJ2-7; D is ambiguous. V was shortened by 2 bases and J by 3 bases, with 5 bases between the two germline ends. This CDR3 contains 12 residues. CDR1 is NSQYPW and CDR2 is LRSPGD in the germline V gene (reference sequence). The sequenced CDR3 bases are TGCACCTGCAGTGCACTGGACTATGAACAGTAC. As protein: CTCSALDYEQY. The CDR3 in full is CTCSALDYEQYF.

This clone has only a few counts. The gene symbols are mouse symbols. The DNA read from the CDR3 is TGTGCCTGGAGCCTCGGGACTGGGGGGGAAGATGGCACCTTGTAC. It translates to CAWSLGTGGEDGTLY. The full CDR3 sequence reads CAWSLGTGGEDGTLYF. J is TRBJ2-4 and V is TRBV31; 13 bases fit TRBD2. The CDR3 end is not reached by the read, which stops 1 residue before it; the germline J gene fills it in. The CDR3 covers 16 residues. Per the germline V gene, CDR1 is GKSSPN and CDR2 is SITVG. V dropped 3 bases and J dropped 8; count of bases not matched to a gene: 11.

In the case of this clone: Gene names and germline match the mouse. Read data end 1 residue before the CDR3 end; the end is taken from the germline J gene. V and J are TRBV3 and TRBJ2-4, with 8 bases matching TRBD1. This CDR3 is built from 13 residues. The trim removed 6 bases at V and 5 bases at J, leaving 4 bases unmatched. Germline lookup yields CDR1 SNHLY and CDR2 FYNGKV (reference sequence). The CDR3 DNA, read in part, is TGTGCCAGCAGATCAGGGGGCCGAAACACCTTGTAC. Translating it yields CASRSGGRNTLY. The CDR3 as a whole reads CASRSGGRNTLYF.

On this clone: All gene names here are mouse names. The CDR3 spells CASSQLGGRSQNTLYF. The DNA read from the CDR3 is TGTGCCAGCAGCCAACTGGGGGGGCGCAGTCAAAACACCTTGTAC. The V call is TRBV5, the J call TRBJ2-4; 10 bases are shared with TRBD2. The missing CDR3 end, 1 residue past where the read stops, is filled in from the germline J gene. V lost 2 bases and J lost 0; bases outside the gene matches: 2. CDR1 and CDR2 (germline): LGHNA, YNLKQL (reference sequence). This CDR3 comprises 16 residues.

Relative to its sample, this clone is medium-sized. Germline and genes here are mouse. Coverage ceases 1 residue before the CDR3 finishes, and the germline J gene fills in the end. J is TRBJ2-7 and V is TRBV26, with 11 bases aligning to TRBD1. The V gene's germline CDR1 is KGHPV and CDR2 FQNQEV (reference sequence). This CDR3 is 13 amino acids long. J was trimmed by 4 bases and V by 6 bases; bases with no gene match: 2. Here the CDR3 reads CASSRDRGYEQYF. The sequenced part of the CDR3 DNA is TGTGCCAGCAGCCGGGACAGGGGGTATGAACAGTAC.

This clone was detected once. The listed genes are named as in mouse. The read stops 1 residue short of the end of the CDR3; the missing end is completed from the germline J gene. The chain recombines TRBV26 with TRBJ1-1; no firm D call. Per the germline V gene, CDR1 is KGHPV and CDR2 is FQNQEV (reference sequence). Trimming shortened V by 0 bases and J by 1 base, and 6 bases separated the two germline ends. The length of the CDR3 is 14 residues. The sequenced CDR3 bases are TGTGCCAGCAGTCTGTCGTTCGGGAACACAGAAGTCTTC. Protein: CASSLSFGNTEVF. The CDR3 in full is CASSLSFGNTEVFF.

A few counts support this clone. The germline and genes are mouse ones. The missing CDR3 end, 1 residue past where the read stops, is filled in from the germline J gene. V and J are TRBV15 and TRBJ2-7; TRBD2 agrees at 7 bases. The germline gives CDR1 SGHND, CDR2 FRSKSL. CDR3 size: 13 residues. V was pared by 4 bases and J by 0 bases, with 0 bases of the junction left unmatched. The CDR3 protein is CASSWGGSYEQYF. CDR3 DNA (partial): TGTGCCAGCAGTTGGGGGGGCTCCTATGAACAGTAC.

In the case of this clone: All gene names here are mouse names. The read stops 1 residue short of the end of the CDR3; the missing end is completed from the germline J gene. This chain uses TRBV14 with TRBJ1-1; 8 bases are shared with TRBD1. Germline CDR1 reads SGHDT; CDR2 reads FRDEAV. CDR3 length equals 14 residues. The junction had 6 bases not matched to a gene; V was cut back by 5 bases and J by 3 bases. The CDR3 loop reads CASRRTGRDTEVFF. The CDR3 DNA, read in part, is TGTGCCAGCAGGCGGACAGGGAGGGACACAGAAGTCTTC.

Details on this clone: Gene names and germline refer to mouse. From the germline J gene comes the end of the CDR3, since the read stops 1 residue before it. The chain uses TRBV26 and TRBJ2-4; D ambiguous. This CDR3 spans 14 amino acids. Germline lookup yields CDR1 KGHPV and CDR2 FQNQEV (reference sequence). V lost 4 bases, J lost 0 bases, and 8 bases lay in between. The CDR3: CASSPDNSQNTLYF. The sequenced CDR3 bases are TGTGCCAGCAGTCCCGACAATAGTCAAAACACCTTGTAC.